What follows describes a single T cell receptor beta chain. V dropped 0 bases and J dropped 0; count of bases not matched to a gene: 4. This CDR3 is 17 amino acids long. Germline V CDR1 and CDR2: SGHVS, FNYEAQ. The data were taken from a study of blood T cell repertoires in COVID-19. Sequencing used immunoSEQ multiplex PCR; TCRdb keeps in-frame clones, though not all of them. The sample shows 300,000 or so clones, 85% to 90% of them seen only once. The sequencing input was peripheral blood. The chain has TRBV7-6 and TRBJ2-4, with 8 bases matching TRBD1. The clonotype comes from a woman aged 40-49 years with acute or convalescent COVID-19. The CDR3 sequence: CASSLARTGLAKNIQYF. CDR3 in DNA: TGTGCCAGCAGCTTAGCGCGGACAGGGCTAGCCAAAAACATTCAGTACTTC.